What follows are 9 T cell receptor beta chains derived from one specimen sequenced in a study of shared clonotypes between healthy human individuals. Profiling relied on immunoSEQ multiplex PCR, and the TCRdb table lists in-frame clones only, not all of them. In the table there are 2 million to 3 million clones, approximately 94% of which are singletons. The sequenced material came from naive CD4+ T cells from PBMCs. Subset defined: CD45RA+ positively selected. The receptor source for this set is a man aged 18 to 35 in good health. Some clones in this sample may be carry-over from other donors' samples.

This clone was seen once. The CDR3 reads CASSSEAGLAGAVDTQYF. In DNA form, the CDR3 reads TGTGCCAGCAGCTCAGAAGCTGGGCTAGCGGGAGCCGTAGATACGCAGTATTTT. The chain recombines TRBV9 with TRBJ2-3; 10 positions agree with TRBD2. V lost 4 bases and J lost 5; bases outside the gene matches: 16. The germline V gene encodes CDR1 SGDLS and CDR2 YYNGEE. The CDR3 contains 18 residues.

This clone was counted only a few times. The V call is TRBV18, the J call TRBJ1-4; perhaps TRBD1 as D (5 bases). The germline V and J ends were trimmed by 2 bases and 8 bases, with 15 bases remaining between them. This CDR3 contains 15 residues. Per the germline V gene, CDR1 is KGHSH and CDR2 is LQKENI. CDR3 nucleotide sequence: TGTGCCAGCTCACCAGTCGCGGGGGTTGGGGAAAAACTGTTTTTT. Amino acid sequence: CASSPVAGVGEKLFF. The whole variable domain, remainder taken from reference TRBV18 and TRBJ1-4, is NAGVMQNPRHLVRRRGQEARLRCSPMKGHSHVYWYRQLPEEGLKFMVYLQKENIIDESGMPKERFSAEFPKEGPSILRIQQVVRGDSAAYFCASSPVAGVGEKLFFGSGTQLSVL.

The chain couples TRBV19 to TRBJ1-5; D gene unclear. The germline V gene has CDR1 LNHDA and CDR2 SQIVND (reference sequence). There are 15 residues in the CDR3. The ends were cut back, 4 bases at V and 0 bases at J, with 10 bases in the middle. The CDR3 loop reads CASSTQRDSNQPQHF. The DNA for the CDR3 is TGTGCCAGTAGTACCCAACGGGATAGCAATCAGCCCCAGCATTTT.

The chain is built from TRBV11-1 and TRBJ1-2; 7 nucleotides line up with TRBD1. Germline loops: CDR1 SGHAT, CDR2 FQDESV (reference sequence). After removal of 5 bases from V and 4 bases from J, the junction contained 13 bases not matched to a gene. The length of the CDR3 is 16 residues. In DNA form, the CDR3 reads TGTGCCAGCAGCCAAATCTCCGGGACAGCCCTCTATGGCTACACCTTC. This gives the protein CASSQISGTALYGYTF.

The chain is built from TRBV9 and TRBJ1-1; tentative D call: TRBD1 (5 bases). Trimming shortened V by 0 bases and J by 0 bases, and 9 bases separated the two germline ends. The germline V gene encodes CDR1 SGDLS and CDR2 YYNGEE. This CDR3 has 15 residues. The CDR3 region has the DNA TGTGCCAGCAGCGTAGTTGGGGCCATGAACACTGAAGCTTTCTTT. Amino acids: CASSVVGAMNTEAFF.

V is TRBV2 and J is TRBJ2-7; D is perhaps TRBD2 (6 bases). Trimming left V 6 bases short and J 1 base short, with 10 bases between. The CDR3 is made up of 13 amino acids. The germline gives CDR1 SNHLY, CDR2 FYNNEI. CDR3 nucleotide sequence: TGTGCCAGCAGCAGACTAGATTCCTACGAGCAGTACTTC. Translating it yields CASSRLDSYEQYF.

The chain recombines TRBV5-1 with TRBJ2-3, with a possible D match to TRBD1 (5 bases). This CDR3 has 16 amino acids. V shed 0 bases and J shed 0 bases, with 11 bases lying between them. Germline V gene data show CDR1 as SGHRS and CDR2 as YFSETQ. The CDR3 protein is CASSLADRRSTDTQYF. The CDR3 DNA reads as TGCGCCAGCAGCTTGGCCGACAGAAGGAGCACAGATACGCAGTATTTT.

The chain recombines TRBV27 with TRBJ2-7, with D possibly being TRBD2 (5 bases). Germline CDR1 is MNHEY and CDR2 is SMNVEV (reference sequence). CDR3 length: 13 residues. Trimming pared 3 bases from V and 7 bases from J, leaving 13 bases between. The CDR3 sequence is CASSFLPPGEQYF. For the CDR3, the DNA is TGTGCCAGCAGTTTTCTACCACCGGGGGAGCAGTACTTC.

Notes on this clone: The same CDR3 is also encoded by other DNA sequences in this sample. The chain uses TRBV5-4 and TRBJ2-5; 12 bases map to TRBD1. This CDR3 region has 15 residues. Germline lookup yields CDR1 SGHNT and CDR2 YYREEE (reference sequence). The trim removed 0 bases at V and 5 bases at J, leaving 2 bases unmatched. The DNA for the CDR3 is TGTGCCAGCAGCTTGGGGGACAGGGGGCAGGAGACCCAGTACTTC. This sequence encodes CASSLGDRGQETQYF.